What follows describes a single T cell receptor beta chain. The CDR3 totals 15 residues. CDR1 is LNHDA and CDR2 is SQIVND in the germline V gene (reference sequence). Trimming cost V 5 bases and J 0 bases, with 11 bases left between them. Here immunoSEQ multiplex PCR was the method, and the copy in TCRdb shows in-frame clones only, minus some. The sample yields 170,000 or so clones, approximately 92% seen once. The record originates from a study of control samples from healthy donors and cancer patients. The chain recombines TRBV19 with TRBJ1-3; D not resolved. Sequences were obtained from blood. The receptor comes from a man younger than 35 in good health. The CDR3 region is CASSVDRNSGNTIYF. Written as DNA, the CDR3 is TGTGCCAGTAGTGTCGATAGAAACTCTGGAAACACCATATATTTT.